A single sample is the source of the 2 T cell receptor beta chains below, sequenced in a study of CXCR3-negative and CXCR3-positive naive CD8 T cells. General study findings and limits: Naive cells that were CXCR3-positive had more hydrophobic TRB CDR3s (compared with CXCR3-negative naive cells).

No antigen has been identified for these receptors. The libraries of TRB cDNA were constructed through 5' RACE using UMI labels. TCRdb re-called the 5' RACE reads; every CDR3 protein appears as one record, without DNA. This table lists about 89,000 distinct CDR3 sequences. The specimen sequenced was naive CXCR3+ CD8+ T cells from blood. Subset given: CD45RO-CCR7+CD27+CD95- naive CD8+ T cells expressing CXCR3 (TNR3+). These receptors originate from a human donor in good health. Some clones in this sample may be carry-over from other donors' samples.

The CDR3 loop reads CASSLGKYITGELFF. The rearrangement links TRBV5-1 to TRBJ2-2. Germline values: CDR1 SGHRS, CDR2 YFSETQ. The CDR3 has 15 amino acids.

This chain links TRBV6-2 or TRBV6-3 with TRBJ2-1; TCRdb designates TRBD1, a call that cannot be tested without DNA. CDR1 and CDR2 (germline): MNHEY, SVGEGT. This CDR3 spans 13 amino acids. CDR3 sequence: CATSDLIRGEQFF.